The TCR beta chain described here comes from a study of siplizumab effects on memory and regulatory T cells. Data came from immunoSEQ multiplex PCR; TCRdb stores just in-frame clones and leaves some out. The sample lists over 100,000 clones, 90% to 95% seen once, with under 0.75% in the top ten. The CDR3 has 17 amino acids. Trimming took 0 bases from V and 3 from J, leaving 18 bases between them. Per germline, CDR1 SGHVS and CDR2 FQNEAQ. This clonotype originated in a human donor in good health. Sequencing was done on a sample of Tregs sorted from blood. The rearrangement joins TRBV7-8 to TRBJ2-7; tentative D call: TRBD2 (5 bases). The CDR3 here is CASSLAPYAGGYYEQYF. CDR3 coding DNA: TGTGCCAGCAGCTTAGCCCCCTACGCGGGTGGGTACTACGAGCAGTACTTC.